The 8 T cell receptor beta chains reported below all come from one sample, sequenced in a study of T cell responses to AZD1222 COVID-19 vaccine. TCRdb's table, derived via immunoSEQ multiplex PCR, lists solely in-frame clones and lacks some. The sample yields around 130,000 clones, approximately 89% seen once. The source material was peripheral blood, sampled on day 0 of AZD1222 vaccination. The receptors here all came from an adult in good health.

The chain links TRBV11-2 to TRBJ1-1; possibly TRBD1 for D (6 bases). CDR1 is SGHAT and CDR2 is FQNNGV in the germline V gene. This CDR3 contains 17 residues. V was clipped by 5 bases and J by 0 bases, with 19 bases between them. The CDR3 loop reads CASSPLPGESVNTEAFF. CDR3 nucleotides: TGTGCCAGCAGCCCGCTCCCAGGGGAGTCGGTGAACACTGAAGCTTTCTTT.

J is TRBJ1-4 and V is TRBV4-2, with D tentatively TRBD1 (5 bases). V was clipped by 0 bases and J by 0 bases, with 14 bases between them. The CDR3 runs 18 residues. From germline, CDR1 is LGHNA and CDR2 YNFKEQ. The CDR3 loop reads CASSQDGAPVATNEKLFF. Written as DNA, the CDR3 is TGTGCCAGCAGCCAAGATGGGGCCCCAGTTGCAACTAATGAAAAACTGTTTTTT.

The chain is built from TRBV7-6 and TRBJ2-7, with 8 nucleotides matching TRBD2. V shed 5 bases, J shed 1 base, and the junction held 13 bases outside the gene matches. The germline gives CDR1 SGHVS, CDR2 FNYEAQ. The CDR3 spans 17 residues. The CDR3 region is CASSPLLRREESYEQYF. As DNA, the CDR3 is TGTGCCAGCAGCCCTCTACTTCGGCGGGAGGAATCCTACGAGCAGTACTTC.

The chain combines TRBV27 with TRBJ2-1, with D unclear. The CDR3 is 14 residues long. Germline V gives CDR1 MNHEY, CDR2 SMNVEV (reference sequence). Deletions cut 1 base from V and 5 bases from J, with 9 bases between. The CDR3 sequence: CASSLFPVNNEQFF. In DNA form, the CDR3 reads TGTGCCAGCAGTTTATTCCCAGTCAACAATGAGCAGTTCTTC.

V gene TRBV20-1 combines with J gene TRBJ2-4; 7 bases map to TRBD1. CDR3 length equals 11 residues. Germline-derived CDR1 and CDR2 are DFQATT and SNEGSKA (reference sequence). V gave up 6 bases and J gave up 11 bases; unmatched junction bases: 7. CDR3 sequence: CSAGDSRVQYF. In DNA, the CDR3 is TGCAGTGCGGGGGACAGTCGGGTTCAGTACTTC.

The CDR3 sequence: CASRVAGGSTDTQYF. For the CDR3, the DNA is TGTGCCAGCAGGGTAGCGGGGGGCAGCACAGATACGCAGTATTTT. The rearrangement joins TRBV6-4 to TRBJ2-3, with 10 positions matching TRBD2. Trimming took 6 bases from V and 0 from J; bases not matched to a gene: 3. Germline CDR1 MRHNA, CDR2 SNTAGT. The CDR3 consists of 15 residues.

The CDR3 DNA reads as TGTGCCTGGAGTGTCCGGGACAGATTGTTTTTT. It yields the protein CAWSVRDRLFF. The gene calls are TRBV30 and TRBJ1-4; TRBD1 agrees at 7 bases. This CDR3 spans 11 amino acids. V was clipped by 0 bases and J by 15 bases; unmatched bases: 4. In germline, CDR1 is GTSNPN, CDR2 SVGIG (reference sequence). Together with reference TRBV30 and TRBJ1-4, the CDR3 gives the full variable domain: SQTIHQWPATLVQPVGSPLSLECTVEGTSNPNLYWYRQAAGRGLQLLFYSVGIGQISSEVPQNLSASRPQDRQFILSSKKLLLSDSGFYLCAWSVRDRLFFGSGTQLSVL.

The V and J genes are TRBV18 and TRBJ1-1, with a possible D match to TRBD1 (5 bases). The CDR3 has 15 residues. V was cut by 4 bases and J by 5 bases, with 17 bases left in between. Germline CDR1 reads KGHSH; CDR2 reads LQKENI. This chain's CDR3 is CASSQRTSERTEAFF. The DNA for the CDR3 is TGTGCCAGCTCACAGCGGACATCTGAGAGGACTGAAGCTTTCTTT.